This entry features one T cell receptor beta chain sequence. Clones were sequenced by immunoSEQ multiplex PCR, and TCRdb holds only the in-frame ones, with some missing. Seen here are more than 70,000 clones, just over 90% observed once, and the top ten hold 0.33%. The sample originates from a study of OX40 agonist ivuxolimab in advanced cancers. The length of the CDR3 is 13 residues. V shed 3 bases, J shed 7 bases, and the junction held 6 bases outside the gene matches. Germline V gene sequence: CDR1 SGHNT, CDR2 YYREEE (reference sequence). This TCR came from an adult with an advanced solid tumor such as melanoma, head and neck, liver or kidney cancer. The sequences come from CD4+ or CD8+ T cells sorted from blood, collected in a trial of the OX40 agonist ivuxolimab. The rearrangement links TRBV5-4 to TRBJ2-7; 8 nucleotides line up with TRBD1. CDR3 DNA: TGTGCCAGCAGCTGGGGACAGGCGCTTGAGCAGTACTTC. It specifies CASSWGQALEQYF.